The 9 T cell receptor beta chains below come from one sample, sequenced in a study of cytomegalovirus exposure and HLA in healthy donors. PCR employed 60 Vbeta and 13 Jbeta primers. Sequencing used immunoSEQ multiplex PCR; TCRdb keeps in-frame clones, though not all of them. Altogether around 130,000 clones are present, 75% to 90% being singletons, with the ten largest covering under 3.5%. The sample consisted of PBMCs. These receptors were collected from a male donor in good health and CMV-seronegative.

The V and J genes are TRBV28 and TRBJ2-5; 12 bases are a match to TRBD1. V trimming: 0 bases; J trimming: 4 bases; junction bases outside the gene matches: 3. Per germline, CDR1 MDHEN and CDR2 SYDVKM. This CDR3 contains 16 residues. This chain's CDR3 is CASSLWGTGGRETQYF. CDR3 nucleotides: TGTGCCAGCAGTTTATGGGGGACAGGGGGCCGAGAGACCCAGTACTTC.

The rearrangement links TRBV19 to TRBJ2-7; possible D gene TRBD1, 6 bases. Trimming took 1 base from V and 5 from J, leaving 9 bases between them. The CDR3 has 13 amino acids. Germline V CDR1 and CDR2: LNHDA, SQIVND (reference sequence). CDR3 nucleotide sequence: TGTGCCAGTAGTATAGGACAGGTCCACGAGCAGTACTTC. Translating gives CASSIGQVHEQYF.

The genes are TRBV4-1 and TRBJ2-3; 8 nucleotides agree with TRBD2. Germline values: CDR1 MGHRA, CDR2 YSYEKL. This CDR3 is built from 17 residues. V shed 2 bases and J 2 bases; nucleotides not matched to a gene: 9. The DNA for the CDR3 is TGCGCCAGCAGCCAATTGGGCGGGGGGTCCAACACAGATACGCAGTATTTT. It translates to CASSQLGGGSNTDTQYF.

The chain couples TRBV7-3 to TRBJ1-1; 7 bases fit TRBD1. J was trimmed by 1 base and V by 0 bases; bases with no gene match: 2. CDR1 is SGHTA and CDR2 is FQGTGA in the germline V gene. This CDR3 is built from 15 residues. The CDR3 region is CASSLTGTANTEAFF. The DNA of the CDR3 is TGTGCCAGCAGCTTAACCGGGACAGCGAACACTGAAGCTTTCTTT.

The chain couples TRBV9 to TRBJ1-2, with 10 bases matching TRBD1. Per germline, CDR1 SGDLS and CDR2 YYNGEE. V lost 3 bases to trimming and J lost 6 bases; unmatched junction nucleotides: 8. This CDR3 spans 15 amino acids. The DNA of the CDR3 is TGTGCCAGCAGCGACCGGGACAGGGGACGCGATGGCTACACCTTC. It codes for CASSDRDRGRDGYTF.

CDR3 coding DNA: TGCGCCAGCAGTGATATAGGGGTCACCGGGGAGCTGTTTTTT. It is translated as CASSDIGVTGELFF. The chain carries TRBV10-2 and TRBJ2-2; D perhaps matches TRBD1 (5 bases). V lost 3 bases and J lost 4, with 9 bases in between. The CDR3 covers 14 residues. CDR1 and CDR2 (germline): WSHSY, SAAADI.

The J gene is TRBJ1-2, the V gene TRBV19; TRBD1 aligns across 9 bases. Germline V gene lookup returns CDR1 LNHDA and CDR2 SQIVND (reference sequence). Trimming took 5 bases from V and 4 from J; bases not matched to a gene: 8. CDR3 length: 15 amino acids. The CDR3 DNA sequence: TGTGCCAGTAGTGTTACAGGGGGCGAAGGCTATGGCTACACCTTC. It codes for CASSVTGGEGYGYTF.

This sequence joins TRBV30 and TRBJ2-3, with 7 bases that match TRBD1. Trimming at V came to 5 bases and at J to 5 bases, leaving 7 bases not matched to a gene. CDR1 is GTSNPN, CDR2 SVGIG, per germline (reference sequence). The CDR3 runs 13 residues. The CDR3 reads CAWATGDIDTQYF. The CDR3 DNA follows: TGTGCCTGGGCTACAGGGGATATAGATACGCAGTATTTT.

This rearrangement joins TRBV10-3 to TRBJ1-1; D ambiguous. The CDR3 length is 13 residues. The ends were cut back, 8 bases at V and 0 bases at J, with 10 bases in the middle. Germline assignment: CDR1 ENHRY and CDR2 SYGVKD. CDR3 region: CAIRGAMNTEAFF. CDR3 in DNA: TGTGCCATCCGCGGCGCGATGAACACTGAAGCTTTCTTT.